The 25 T cell receptor beta chains below were found in one sample sequenced in a study of T cell responses to AZD1222 COVID-19 vaccine. The protocol was immunoSEQ multiplex PCR, while the TCRdb copy is restricted to in-frame clones and leaves out a portion. Here the sample spans roughly 190,000 clones, approximately 92% being singletons. This material consisted of peripheral blood, taken on day 0 of AZD1222 vaccination. These receptors all stem from an adult in good health.

The chain has TRBV7-3 and TRBJ2-3; D unclear. The CDR3 consists of 13 residues. CDR1 SGHTA and CDR2 FQGTGA come from the germline V gene. V lost 4 bases, J lost 2 bases, and 7 bases lay in between. CDR3 residues: CASSSRYTDTQYF. CDR3 coding DNA: TGTGCCAGCAGCTCGAGATACACAGATACGCAGTATTTT.

This clone was detected only once. This rearrangement joins TRBV10-1 to TRBJ1-1; D gene ambiguous. Germline V gives CDR1 WNHNN, CDR2 SYGVQD (reference sequence). The CDR3 covers 13 residues. V shed 8 bases and J shed 0 bases, with 10 bases lying between them. This CDR3 reads CASEDWLNTEAFF. The CDR3 coding sequence is TGCGCCAGCGAAGACTGGTTGAACACTGAAGCTTTCTTT.

The rearrangement uses TRBV7-2 and TRBJ2-1, with 7 nucleotides matching TRBD1. This CDR3 contains 14 residues. J lost 5 bases, V lost 5 bases, and 6 bases had no gene match. In germline, CDR1 is SGHTA, CDR2 FQGNSA. CDR3 sequence (DNA): TGTGCCAGCAGCCTTCGACAGGGCCACAATGAGCAGTTCTTC. Amino acid sequence: CASSLRQGHNEQFF. Looking up the rest from reference TRBV7-2 and TRBJ2-1 gives the full variable domain: GAGVSQSPSNKVTEKGKDVELRCDPISGHTALYWYRQSLGQGLEFLIYFQGNSAPDKSGLPSDRFSAERTGGSVSTLTIQRTQQEDSAVYLCASSLRQGHNEQFFGPGTRLTVL.

This rearrangement joins TRBV27 to TRBJ2-7; TRBD2 matches at 8 bases. The CDR3 extends over 14 amino acids. Germline CDR1 reads MNHEY; CDR2 reads SMNVEV (reference sequence). The trim removed 3 bases at V and 0 bases at J, leaving 1 base unmatched. The CDR3 nucleotides read TGTGCCAGCAGTTTGCGGGGGGACTCCTACGAGCAGTACTTC. The encoded protein is CASSLRGDSYEQYF.

The chain uses TRBV7-2 and TRBJ2-5; a weak D match, TRBD1 (5 bases). Germline V gene lookup returns CDR1 SGHTA and CDR2 FQGNSA. Trimming removed 5 bases from V and 2 bases from J, with 12 bases in between. The length of the CDR3 is 14 residues. CDR3 in DNA: TGTGCCAGCAGCCCGAATCAGGGACAAGAGACCCAGTACTTC. Its translation: CASSPNQGQETQYF.

This clone has a single count. The chain has TRBV28 and TRBJ1-1; TRBD1 agrees at 9 bases. Germline CDR1 reads MDHEN; CDR2 reads SYDVKM. Trimming removed 5 bases from V and 0 bases from J; junction bases left unmatched: 1. CDR3 size: 14 residues. CDR3 sequence (DNA): TGTGCCAGCAGTACAGGGGGCCTGAACACTGAAGCTTTCTTT. Its translation is CASSTGGLNTEAFF.

This clone appeared a single time. The chain joins TRBV24-1 to TRBJ1-2, with D maybe TRBD1 (5 bases). This CDR3 has 12 residues. CDR1 and CDR2 (germline): KGHDR, SFDVKD. The germline V and J ends were trimmed by 3 bases and 10 bases, with 11 bases remaining between them. The CDR3 here is CATSDEQDHYTF. As DNA, the CDR3 is TGTGCCACCAGTGATGAACAGGACCACTACACCTTC.

The chain joins TRBV19 to TRBJ2-2; 7 bases agree with TRBD2. The V gene's germline CDR1 is LNHDA and CDR2 SQIVND (reference sequence). The CDR3 consists of 15 residues. After removal of 7 bases from V and 3 bases from J, the junction contained 8 bases not matched to a gene. CDR3 protein: CASIRVAGDTGELFF. The DNA of the CDR3 is TGTGCCAGTATCCGGGTGGCGGGGGACACCGGGGAGCTGTTTTTT.

This sequence joins TRBV3-1 (or the pseudogene TRBV3-2) and TRBJ2-2, with D unresolved. V lost 7 bases, J lost 2 bases, and 11 bases lay in between. CDR1 and CDR2 (germline): LGHDT, YNNKEL (reference sequence). The CDR3 contains 14 residues. The CDR3 DNA follows: TGTGCCAGCATGATGGGATTTAACACCGGGGAGCTGTTTTTT. Protein: CASMMGFNTGELFF.

This chain links TRBV5-6 with TRBJ1-5, with TRBD1 identical over 7 bases. Looked up from germline, CDR1 is SGHDT and CDR2 is YYEEEE. The length of the CDR3 is 15 residues. J lost 2 bases, V lost 1 base, and 3 bases had no gene match. The CDR3 reads CASSLLQGRNQPQHF. The CDR3 DNA follows: TGTGCCAGCAGCTTGCTACAGGGGCGCAATCAGCCCCAGCATTTT.

This sequence joins TRBV7-2 and TRBJ2-2; unclear D gene. This CDR3 region has 17 residues. CDR1 and CDR2 (germline): SGHTA, FQGNSA. Trimming cost V 4 bases and J 2 bases, with 17 bases left between them. The CDR3 bases are TGTGCCAGCAGCTCCTTTGCTCCCACCGTCAACACCGGGGAGCTGTTTTTT. Protein sequence: CASSSFAPTVNTGELFF.

Concerning this clone itself: Distinct nucleotide sequences in the sample also encode this CDR3. V is TRBV5-1 and J is TRBJ2-7, with D possibly TRBD1 on 7 matching bases. V lost 5 bases and J lost 5, with 11 bases in between. CDR3 length: 12 amino acids. The germline CDR1 and CDR2 sequences are SGHRS and YFSETQ. Written as DNA, the CDR3 is TGCGCCAGCAGGCGGGACAGTAACGAGCAGTACTTC. Encoded protein: CASRRDSNEQYF. The full variable domain, rest sourced from reference TRBV5-1 and TRBJ2-7, is KAGVTQTPRYLIKTRGQQVTLSCSPISGHRSVSWYQQTPGQGLQFLFEYFSETQRNKGNFPGRFSGRQFSNSRSEMNVSTLELGDSALYLCASRRDSNEQYFGPGTRLTVT.

The chain has TRBV4-3 and TRBJ2-1; TRBD2 agrees at 10 bases. V lost 2 bases to trimming and J lost 7 bases; unmatched junction nucleotides: 17. This CDR3 is 19 amino acids long. The germline V gene has CDR1 LGHNA and CDR2 YSLEER. The CDR3 nucleotides read TGCGCCAGCAGCCAATCTCTTAGCGGGGGGCCCCGGTTGGGGAATGAGCAGTTCTTC. It specifies CASSQSLSGGPRLGNEQFF.

The chain combines TRBV7-3 with TRBJ2-7; possibly TRBD1 for D (5 bases). V lost 4 bases and J lost 7, with 11 bases in between. Germline CDR1 reads SGHTA; CDR2 reads FQGTGA. This CDR3 has 12 residues. Written as DNA, the CDR3 is TGTGCCAGCAGCTCCGATCAGGGTGAGCAGTACTTC. Encoded protein: CASSSDQGEQYF.

The chain uses TRBV9 and TRBJ1-2; 8 nucleotides align to TRBD1. V was clipped by 4 bases and J by 4 bases; unmatched bases: 9. This CDR3 is 15 amino acids long. In germline, CDR1 is SGDLS, CDR2 YYNGEE. The CDR3 spells CASSPTTGAGYGYTF. The DNA of the CDR3 is TGTGCCAGCAGCCCCACGACAGGGGCTGGCTATGGCTACACCTTC.

The chain employs TRBV5-1 and TRBJ2-5; D is uncertain. The CDR3 runs to 14 residues. Germline lookup yields CDR1 SGHRS and CDR2 YFSETQ. V lost 0 bases to trimming and J lost 0 bases, with 6 bases between them. The CDR3 loop reads CASSLVGDQETQYF. The CDR3 DNA sequence: TGCGCCAGCAGCTTGGTTGGAGACCAAGAGACCCAGTACTTC. Together with reference TRBV5-1 and TRBJ2-5, the CDR3 gives the full variable domain: KAGVTQTPRYLIKTRGQQVTLSCSPISGHRSVSWYQQTPGQGLQFLFEYFSETQRNKGNFPGRFSGRQFSNSRSEMNVSTLELGDSALYLCASSLVGDQETQYFGPGTRLLVL.

The chain links TRBV5-1 to TRBJ1-5; the D gene is possibly TRBD1 (6 bases). V dropped 5 bases and J dropped 11 bases, with 20 bases sitting between them. CDR1 is SGHRS and CDR2 is YFSETQ in the germline V gene. This CDR3 is 14 amino acids long. The CDR3 nucleotides are TGCGCCAGCAGTCCGGGGGGCCCTGGGGAAGCCCAGCATTTT. It is translated as CASSPGGPGEAQHF.

The CDR3, as DNA: TGTGCCAGCGGGCCAGAGACCCAGTACTTC. This sequence encodes CASGPETQYF. The chain combines TRBV7-9 with TRBJ2-5; D is unresolved. CDR1 is SEHNR, CDR2 FQNEAQ, per germline (reference sequence). CDR3 length: 10 amino acids. Trimming cost V 8 bases and J 4 bases, with 5 bases left between them.

This clone came up once. The chain links TRBV28 to TRBJ1-2, with D perhaps matching TRBD1 (6 bases). The length of the CDR3 is 13 residues. Germline assignment: CDR1 MDHEN and CDR2 SYDVKM. V was trimmed by 5 bases and J by 5 bases, leaving 12 bases between them. The CDR3 region has the DNA TGTGCCAGCAGTCCCGGGACAACGTATGGCTACACCTTC. This codes for CASSPGTTYGYTF.

The chain is built from TRBV2 and TRBJ2-7; no definite D call. Per germline, CDR1 SNHLY and CDR2 FYNNEI. CDR3 length: 13 amino acids. Trimming took off 3 bases at V and 3 bases at J, with 9 bases between the two ends. CDR3 sequence reads: CASSERGYYEQYF. The CDR3 nucleotides read TGTGCCAGCAGTGAGAGAGGCTACTACGAGCAGTACTTC.

V is TRBV5-1 and J is TRBJ1-3, with D hard to call. From germline, CDR1 is SGHRS and CDR2 YFSETQ. The CDR3 length is 14 residues. The germline V and J ends were trimmed by 3 bases and 0 bases, with 7 bases remaining between them. The CDR3 loop is CASSYEGSGNTIYF. In DNA, the CDR3 is TGCGCCAGCAGCTATGAGGGCTCTGGAAACACCATATATTTT. Drawing the rest from reference TRBV5-1 and TRBJ1-3, the complete variable domain is KAGVTQTPRYLIKTRGQQVTLSCSPISGHRSVSWYQQTPGQGLQFLFEYFSETQRNKGNFPGRFSGRQFSNSRSEMNVSTLELGDSALYLCASSYEGSGNTIYFGEGSWLTVV.

The chain combines TRBV7-2 with TRBJ1-1; D gene ambiguous. Deletions cut 1 base from V and 6 bases from J, with 15 bases between. CDR3 length: 15 residues. CDR1 SGHTA and CDR2 FQGNSA come from the germline V gene. CDR3 DNA sequence: TGTGCCAGCAGCTTAGTATCGGCCCAAGGGCCTGAAGCTTTCTTT. Encoded protein: CASSLVSAQGPEAFF.

The chain is built from TRBV9 and TRBJ1-1; the D gene is possibly TRBD1 (5 bases). The CDR3 is 16 amino acids. Trimming took 3 bases from V and 0 from J, leaving 15 bases between them. Germline CDR1 SGDLS, CDR2 YYNGEE. CDR3 sequence: CASSAPSGSLNTEAFF. DNA of the CDR3: TGTGCCAGCAGCGCCCCATCAGGGAGCCTGAACACTGAAGCTTTCTTT. Using reference TRBV9 and TRBJ1-1 for the parts outside the CDR3, the full variable domain is DSGVTQTPKHLITATGQRVTLRCSPRSGDLSVYWYQQSLDQGLQFLIQYYNGEERAKGNILERFSAQQFPDLHSELNLSSLELGDSALYFCASSAPSGSLNTEAFFGQGTRLTVV.

This chain links TRBV3-1 (or the pseudogene TRBV3-2) with TRBJ1-1; D is undetermined. Germline V gene sequence: CDR1 LGHDT, CDR2 YNNKEL (reference sequence). V dropped 4 bases and J dropped 1 base, with 7 bases sitting between them. The CDR3 is 13 amino acids. The CDR3 nucleotides read TGTGCCAGCAGCCCTGACAAGAACACTGAAGCTTTCTTT. Translating it yields CASSPDKNTEAFF.

This chain connects TRBV7-9 to TRBJ2-1, with D unclear. V was shortened by 7 bases and J by 2 bases, with 15 bases between the two germline ends. The CDR3 is made up of 15 amino acids. CDR1 SEHNR and CDR2 FQNEAQ come from the germline V gene (reference sequence). CDR3 nucleotide sequence: TGTGCCAGCACCACTGGGTTAGTACCCTACAATGAGCAGTTCTTC. This sequence encodes CASTTGLVPYNEQFF.